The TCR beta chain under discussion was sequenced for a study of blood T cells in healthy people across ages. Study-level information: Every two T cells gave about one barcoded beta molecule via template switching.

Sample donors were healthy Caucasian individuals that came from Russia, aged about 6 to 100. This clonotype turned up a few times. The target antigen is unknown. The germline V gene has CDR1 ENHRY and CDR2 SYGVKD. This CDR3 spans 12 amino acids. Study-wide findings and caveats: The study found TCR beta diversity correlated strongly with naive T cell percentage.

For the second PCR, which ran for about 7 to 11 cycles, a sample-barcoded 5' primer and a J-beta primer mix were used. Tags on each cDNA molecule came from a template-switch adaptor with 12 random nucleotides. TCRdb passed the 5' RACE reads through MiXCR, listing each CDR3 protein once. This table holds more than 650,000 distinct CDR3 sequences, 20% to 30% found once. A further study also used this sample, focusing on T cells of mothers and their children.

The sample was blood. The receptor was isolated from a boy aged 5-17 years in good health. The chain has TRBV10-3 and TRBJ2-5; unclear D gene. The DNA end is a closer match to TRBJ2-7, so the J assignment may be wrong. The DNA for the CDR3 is TGTGCCATCAGTACCTCTCGCGGCGAGCAGTACTTC. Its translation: CAISTSRGEQYF.